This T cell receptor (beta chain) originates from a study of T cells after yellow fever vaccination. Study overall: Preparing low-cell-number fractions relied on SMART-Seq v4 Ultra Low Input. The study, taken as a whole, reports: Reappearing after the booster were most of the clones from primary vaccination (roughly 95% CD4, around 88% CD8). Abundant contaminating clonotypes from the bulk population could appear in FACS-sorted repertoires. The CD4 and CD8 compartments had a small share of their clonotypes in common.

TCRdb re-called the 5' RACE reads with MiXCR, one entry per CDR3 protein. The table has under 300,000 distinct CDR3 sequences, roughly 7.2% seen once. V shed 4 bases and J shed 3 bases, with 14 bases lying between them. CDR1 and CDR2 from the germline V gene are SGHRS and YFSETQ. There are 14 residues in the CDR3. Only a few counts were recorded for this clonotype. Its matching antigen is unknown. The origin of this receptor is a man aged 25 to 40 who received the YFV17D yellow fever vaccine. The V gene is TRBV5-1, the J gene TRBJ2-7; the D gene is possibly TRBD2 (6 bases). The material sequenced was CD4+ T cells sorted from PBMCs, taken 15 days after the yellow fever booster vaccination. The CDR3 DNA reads TGCGCCAGCAGCCCCAGGGAAGCGGGCTACGAGCAGTACTTC. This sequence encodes CASSPREAGYEQYF.